This T cell receptor beta chain was captured by sequencing in a study of T-cell reconstitution after alpha-beta-depleted transplantation in children. Findings and limits, study-wide: Several hundred expanded graft clones reportedly gave rise to the alpha-beta T cells present about two months after transplant.

The germline V gene encodes CDR1 LGHNA and CDR2 YSLEER. Trimming removed 4 bases at V and 7 bases at J, with 20 bases between. CDR3 size: 15 residues. Preparing the TCRbeta library involved the use of unique molecular identifiers. TCRdb passed the PCR reads through MiXCR, listing each CDR3 protein once. The repertoire holds under 300,000 distinct CDR3 sequences, with around 10% as singletons. This clonotype was recorded at least ten times. The antigen is not known. This TCR derives from a male patient aged 2-15 years who had a stem cell transplant for chronic granulomatous disease, so the T cells may come from the graft donor. The sequences come from peripheral blood, collected 180 days after TCRalphabeta/CD19-depleted stem cell transplant. The J gene is TRBJ2-7, the V gene TRBV4-3, with D perhaps matching TRBD1 (5 bases). CDR3 residues: CASSRDRQPSSEQYF. The CDR3 bases are TGCGCCAGCAGCCGAGACCGACAGCCTTCGTCTGAGCAGTACTTC.